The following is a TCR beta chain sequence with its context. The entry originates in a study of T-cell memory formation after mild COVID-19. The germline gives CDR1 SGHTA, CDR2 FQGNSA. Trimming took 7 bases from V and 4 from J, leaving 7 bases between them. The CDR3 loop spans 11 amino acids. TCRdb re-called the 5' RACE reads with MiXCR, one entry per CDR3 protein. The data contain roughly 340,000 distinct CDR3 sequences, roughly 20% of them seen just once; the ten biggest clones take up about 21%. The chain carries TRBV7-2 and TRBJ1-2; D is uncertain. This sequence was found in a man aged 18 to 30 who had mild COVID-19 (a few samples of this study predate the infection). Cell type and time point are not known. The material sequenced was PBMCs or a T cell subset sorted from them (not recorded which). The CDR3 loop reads CASTRRYGYTF. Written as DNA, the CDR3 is TGTGCCAGCACCCGCCGCTATGGCTACACCTTC.